This T cell receptor beta chain was sequenced for a study of somatic mutations in cytotoxic T cells in rheumatoid arthritis. Study details: Prior to any treatment and right after diagnosis, patient blood (approximately 33 ml EDTA) was drawn. The flow sorting of some V beta antibody-stained T-cell populations reached nearly 100% purity, and the sorted populations included V beta1+ cells sequenced for TCRB. Study results and caveats: The CD8+ clonality of rheumatoid arthritis patients increased with age, whereas that of healthy controls did not. A significant difference in CD8+ T-cell clonality was not found between rheumatoid arthritis patients and age-matched healthy controls.

The protocol was immunoSEQ multiplex PCR, while the TCRdb copy is restricted to in-frame clones and leaves out a portion. The sample gives about 5,500 clones, around four fifths of which show up once; around 49% is in the top ten. The germline V gene has CDR1 MGHRA and CDR2 YSYEKL. Trimming shortened V by 1 base and J by 4 bases, and 17 bases separated the two germline ends. The CDR3 loop spans 16 amino acids. Notes on this clone: Its antigen is not identified.

The sequence was collected from a woman aged 50 to 60 with rheumatoid arthritis. This rearrangement joins TRBV4-1 to TRBJ2-7; TRBD1 is a possible D gene (6 bases). What was sequenced was CD8+ T cells sorted from blood. CDR3 sequence reads: CASSQVRDTDTYEQYF. The CDR3 nucleotides read TGCGCCAGCAGCCAAGTTCGGGACACCGACACTTACGAGCAGTACTTC.